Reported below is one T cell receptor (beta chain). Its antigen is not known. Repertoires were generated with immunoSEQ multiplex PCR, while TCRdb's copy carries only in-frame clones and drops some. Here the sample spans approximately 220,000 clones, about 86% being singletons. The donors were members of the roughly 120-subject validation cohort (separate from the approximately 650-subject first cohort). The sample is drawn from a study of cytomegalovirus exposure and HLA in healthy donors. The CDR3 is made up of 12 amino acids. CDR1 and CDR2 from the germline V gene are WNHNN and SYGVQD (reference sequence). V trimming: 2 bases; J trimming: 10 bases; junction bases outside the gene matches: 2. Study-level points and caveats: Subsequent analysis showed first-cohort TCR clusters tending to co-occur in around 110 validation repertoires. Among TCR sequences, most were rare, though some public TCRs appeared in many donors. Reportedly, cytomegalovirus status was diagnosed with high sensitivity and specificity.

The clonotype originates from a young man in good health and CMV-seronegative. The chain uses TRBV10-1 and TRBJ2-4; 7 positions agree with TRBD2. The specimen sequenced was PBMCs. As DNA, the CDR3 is TGCGCCAGCAGTGAGCCGGGGGGAATTCAGTACTTC. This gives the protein CASSEPGGIQYF.